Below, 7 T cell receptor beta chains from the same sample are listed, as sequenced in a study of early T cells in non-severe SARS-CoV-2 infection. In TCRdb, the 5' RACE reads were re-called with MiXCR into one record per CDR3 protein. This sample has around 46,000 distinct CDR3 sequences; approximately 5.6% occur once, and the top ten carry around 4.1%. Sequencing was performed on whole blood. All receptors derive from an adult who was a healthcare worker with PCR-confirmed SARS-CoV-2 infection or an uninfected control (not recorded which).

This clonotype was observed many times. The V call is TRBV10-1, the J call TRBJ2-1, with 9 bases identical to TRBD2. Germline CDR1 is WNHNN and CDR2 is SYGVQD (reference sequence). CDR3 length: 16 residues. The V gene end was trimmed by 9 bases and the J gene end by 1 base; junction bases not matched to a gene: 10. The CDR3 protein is CARNTGTSPSYNEQFF. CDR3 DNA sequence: TGCGCCAGGAACACCGGGACTAGCCCTTCCTACAATGAGCAGTTCTTC.

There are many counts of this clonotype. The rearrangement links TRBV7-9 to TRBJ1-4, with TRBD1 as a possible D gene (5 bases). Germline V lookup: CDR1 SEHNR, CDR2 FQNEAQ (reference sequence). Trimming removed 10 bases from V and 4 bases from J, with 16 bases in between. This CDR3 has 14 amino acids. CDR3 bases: TGTGCCAACGGAGAATGGGGCCGTAATGAAAAACTGTTTTTT. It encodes CANGEWGRNEKLFF.

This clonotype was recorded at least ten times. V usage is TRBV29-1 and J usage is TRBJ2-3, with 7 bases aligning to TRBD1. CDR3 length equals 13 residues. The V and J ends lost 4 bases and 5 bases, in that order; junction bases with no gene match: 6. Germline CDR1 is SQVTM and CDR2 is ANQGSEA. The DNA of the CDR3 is TGCAGCGTTGTCTGGGACAGAATAGATACGCAGTATTTT. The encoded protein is CSVVWDRIDTQYF.

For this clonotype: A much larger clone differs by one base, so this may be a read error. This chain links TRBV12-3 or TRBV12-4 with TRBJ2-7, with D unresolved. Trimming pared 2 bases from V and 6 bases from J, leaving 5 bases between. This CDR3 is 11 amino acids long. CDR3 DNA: TGTGCCAGCAGTTTATGGCCCGAGCAGTACTTC. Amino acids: CASSLWPEQYF.

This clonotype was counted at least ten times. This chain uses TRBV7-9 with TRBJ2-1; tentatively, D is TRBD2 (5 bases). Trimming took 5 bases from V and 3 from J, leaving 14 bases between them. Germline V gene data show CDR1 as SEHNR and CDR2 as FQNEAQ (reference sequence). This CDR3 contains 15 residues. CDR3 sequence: CASSHQTRDYNEQFF. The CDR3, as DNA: TGTGCCAGCAGCCACCAGACCCGGGACTACAATGAGCAGTTCTTC.

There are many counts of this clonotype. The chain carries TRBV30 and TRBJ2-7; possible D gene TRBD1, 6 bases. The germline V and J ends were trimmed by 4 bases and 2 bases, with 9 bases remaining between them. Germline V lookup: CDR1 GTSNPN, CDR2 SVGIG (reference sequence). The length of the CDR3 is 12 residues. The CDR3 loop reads CAWTGAAYEQYF. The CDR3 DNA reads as TGTGCCTGGACAGGGGCAGCCTACGAGCAGTACTTC.

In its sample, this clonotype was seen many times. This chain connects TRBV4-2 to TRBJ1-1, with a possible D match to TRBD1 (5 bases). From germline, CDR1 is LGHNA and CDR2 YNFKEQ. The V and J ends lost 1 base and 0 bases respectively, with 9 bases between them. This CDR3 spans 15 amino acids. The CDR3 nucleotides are TGTGCCAGCAGCCAAGGAGACAGTATGAACACTGAAGCTTTCTTT. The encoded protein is CASSQGDSMNTEAFF.